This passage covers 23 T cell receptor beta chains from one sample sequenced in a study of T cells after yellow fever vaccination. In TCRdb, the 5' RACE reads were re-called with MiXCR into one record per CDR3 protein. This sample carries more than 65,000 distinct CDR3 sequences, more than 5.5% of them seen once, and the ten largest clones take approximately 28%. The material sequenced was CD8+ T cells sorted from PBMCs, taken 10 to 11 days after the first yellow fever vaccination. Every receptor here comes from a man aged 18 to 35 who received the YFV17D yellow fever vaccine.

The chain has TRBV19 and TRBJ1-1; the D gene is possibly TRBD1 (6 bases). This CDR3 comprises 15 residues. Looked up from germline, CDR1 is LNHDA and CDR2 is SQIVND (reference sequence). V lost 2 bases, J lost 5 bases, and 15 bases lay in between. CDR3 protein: CASSISGHLRTEAFF. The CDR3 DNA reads TGTGCCAGTAGTATATCGGGACACTTGCGGACTGAAGCTTTCTTT.

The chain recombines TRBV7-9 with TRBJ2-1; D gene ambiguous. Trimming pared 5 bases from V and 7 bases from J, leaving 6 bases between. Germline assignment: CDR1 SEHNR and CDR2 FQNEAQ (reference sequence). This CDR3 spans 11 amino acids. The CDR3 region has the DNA TGTGCCAGCAGCATGGATAATGAGCAGTTCTTC. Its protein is CASSMDNEQFF.

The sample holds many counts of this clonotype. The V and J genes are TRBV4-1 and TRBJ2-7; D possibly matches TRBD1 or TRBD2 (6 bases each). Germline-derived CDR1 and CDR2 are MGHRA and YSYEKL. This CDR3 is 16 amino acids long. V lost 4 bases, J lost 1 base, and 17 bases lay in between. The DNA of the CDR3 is TGCGCCAGCAGCCCAAGTGGCCGGGGGCCTTCCTACGAGCAGTACTTC. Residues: CASSPSGRGPSYEQYF.

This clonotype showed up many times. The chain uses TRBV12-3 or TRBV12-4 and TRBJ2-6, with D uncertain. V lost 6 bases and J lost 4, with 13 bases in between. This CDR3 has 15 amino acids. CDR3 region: CASSPPAFGANVLTF. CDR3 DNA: TGTGCCAGCAGCCCCCCAGCGTTCGGGGCCAACGTCCTGACTTTC.

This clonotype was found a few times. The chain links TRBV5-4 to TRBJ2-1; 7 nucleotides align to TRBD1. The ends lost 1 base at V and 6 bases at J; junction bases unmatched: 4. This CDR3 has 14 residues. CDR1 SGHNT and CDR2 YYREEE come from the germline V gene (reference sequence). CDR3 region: CASSLPGGRNEQFF. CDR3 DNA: TGTGCCAGCAGCTTGCCAGGGGGACGCAATGAGCAGTTCTTC.

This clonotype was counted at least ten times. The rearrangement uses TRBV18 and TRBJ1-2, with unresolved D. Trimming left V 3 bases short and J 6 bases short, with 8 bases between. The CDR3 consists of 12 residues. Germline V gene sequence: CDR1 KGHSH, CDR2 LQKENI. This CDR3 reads CASSPEGHGYTF. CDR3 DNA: TGTGCCAGCTCACCTGAAGGGCATGGCTACACCTTC. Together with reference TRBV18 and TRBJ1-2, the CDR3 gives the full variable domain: NAGVMQNPRHLVRRRGQEARLRCSPMKGHSHVYWYRQLPEEGLKFMVYLQKENIIDESGMPKERFSAEFPKEGPSILRIQQVVRGDSAAYFCASSPEGHGYTFGSGTRLTVV.

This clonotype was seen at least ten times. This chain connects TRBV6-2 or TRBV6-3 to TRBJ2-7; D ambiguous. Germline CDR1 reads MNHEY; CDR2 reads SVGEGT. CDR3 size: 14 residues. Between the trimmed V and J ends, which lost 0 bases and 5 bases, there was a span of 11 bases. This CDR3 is CASSYSLGGNEQYV. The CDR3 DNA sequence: TGTGCCAGCAGTTACTCGCTGGGTGGGAACGAGCAGTACGTC.

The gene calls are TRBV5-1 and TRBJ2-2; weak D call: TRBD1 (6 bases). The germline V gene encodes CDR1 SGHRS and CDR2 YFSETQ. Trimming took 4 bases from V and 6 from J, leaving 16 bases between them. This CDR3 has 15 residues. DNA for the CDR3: TGCGCCAGCAGCAAGGATGGACCAGGGGCCGGGGAGCTGTTTTTT. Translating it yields CASSKDGPGAGELFF.

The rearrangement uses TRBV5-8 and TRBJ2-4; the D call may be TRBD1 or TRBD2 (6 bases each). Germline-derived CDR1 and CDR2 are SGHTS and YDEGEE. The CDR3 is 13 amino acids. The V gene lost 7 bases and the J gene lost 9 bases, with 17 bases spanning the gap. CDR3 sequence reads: CASGPGGGAIQYF. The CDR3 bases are TGTGCCAGCGGCCCCGGGGGCGGAGCCATTCAGTACTTC. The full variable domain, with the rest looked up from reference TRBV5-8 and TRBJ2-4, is EAGVTQSPTHLIKTRGQQATLRCSPISGHTSVYWYQQALGLGLQFLLWYDEGEERNRGNFPPRFSGRQFPNYSSELNVNALELEDSALYLCASGPGGGAIQYFGAGTRLSVL.

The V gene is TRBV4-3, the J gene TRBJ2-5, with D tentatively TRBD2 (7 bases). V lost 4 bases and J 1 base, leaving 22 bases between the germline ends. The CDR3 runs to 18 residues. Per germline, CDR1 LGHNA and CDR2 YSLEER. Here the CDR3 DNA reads TGCGCCAGCAGCCGCCACAAGACGGTGCGGGGGCCCCAAGAGACCCAGTACTTC. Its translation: CASSRHKTVRGPQETQYF.

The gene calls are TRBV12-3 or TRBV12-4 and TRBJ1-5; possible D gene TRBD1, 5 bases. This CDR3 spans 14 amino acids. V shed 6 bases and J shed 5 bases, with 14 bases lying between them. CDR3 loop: CASSDTGSDQPQHF. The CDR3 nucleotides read TGTGCCAGCAGCGACACAGGTTCTGATCAGCCCCAGCATTTT.

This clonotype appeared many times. The CDR3 spells CSARSGSPLHF. The CDR3 coding sequence is TGCAGTGCTAGATCGGGTTCACCCCTCCACTTT. The chain has TRBV20-1 and TRBJ1-6; no firm D call. Germline V gives CDR1 DFQATT, CDR2 SNEGSKA (reference sequence). Trimming stripped 2 bases from V and 9 bases from J, with 5 bases between. The CDR3 covers 11 residues.

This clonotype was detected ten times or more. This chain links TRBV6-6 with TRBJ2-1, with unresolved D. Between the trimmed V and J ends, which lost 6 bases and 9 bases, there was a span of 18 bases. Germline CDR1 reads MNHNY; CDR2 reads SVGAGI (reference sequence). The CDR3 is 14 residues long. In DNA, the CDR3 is TGTGCCAGCAGCTCCCCGGGCCGCGTCCGTGAGCAGTTCTTC. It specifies CASSSPGRVREQFF.

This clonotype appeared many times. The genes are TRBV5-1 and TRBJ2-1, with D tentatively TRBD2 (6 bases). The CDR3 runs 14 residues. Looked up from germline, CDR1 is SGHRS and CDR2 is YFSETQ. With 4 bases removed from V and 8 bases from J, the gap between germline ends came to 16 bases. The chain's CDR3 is CASSPGGASHEQFF. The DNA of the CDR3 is TGCGCCAGCAGCCCGGGCGGGGCCTCTCATGAGCAGTTCTTC.

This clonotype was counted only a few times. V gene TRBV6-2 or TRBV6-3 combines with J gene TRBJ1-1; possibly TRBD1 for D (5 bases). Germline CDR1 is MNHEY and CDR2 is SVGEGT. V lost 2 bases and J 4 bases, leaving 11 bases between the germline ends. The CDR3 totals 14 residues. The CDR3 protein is CASSYGGYGTEAFF. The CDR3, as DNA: TGTGCCAGCAGTTACGGGGGATATGGCACTGAAGCTTTCTTT.

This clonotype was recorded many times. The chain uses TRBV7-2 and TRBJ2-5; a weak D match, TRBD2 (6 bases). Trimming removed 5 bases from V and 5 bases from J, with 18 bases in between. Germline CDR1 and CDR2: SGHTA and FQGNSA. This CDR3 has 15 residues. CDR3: CASSEGTGAGETQYF. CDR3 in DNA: TGTGCCAGCAGCGAAGGTACGGGAGCAGGGGAGACCCAGTACTTC. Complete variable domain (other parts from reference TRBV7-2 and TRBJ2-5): GAGVSQSPSNKVTEKGKDVELRCDPISGHTALYWYRQSLGQGLEFLIYFQGNSAPDKSGLPSDRFSAERTGGSVSTLTIQRTQQEDSAVYLCASSEGTGAGETQYFGPGTRLLVL.

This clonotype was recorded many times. The CDR3 DNA reads as TGTGCCAGCTCACCGCCTGGACAGGAAACGTACAATGAGCAGTTCTTC. Amino acid sequence: CASSPPGQETYNEQFF. J is TRBJ2-1 and V is TRBV18; TRBD1 agrees at 7 bases. The CDR3 is 16 amino acids. Germline trimming cut 3 bases from V and 4 bases from J; bases unmatched to any gene: 9. CDR1 is KGHSH, CDR2 LQKENI, per germline.

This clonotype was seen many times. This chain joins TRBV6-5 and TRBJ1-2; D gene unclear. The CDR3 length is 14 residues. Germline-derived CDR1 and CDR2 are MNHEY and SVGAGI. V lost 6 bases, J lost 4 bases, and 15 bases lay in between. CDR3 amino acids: CASSTAGGAYGYTF. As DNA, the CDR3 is TGTGCCAGCAGCACCGCCGGAGGAGCCTATGGCTACACCTTC.

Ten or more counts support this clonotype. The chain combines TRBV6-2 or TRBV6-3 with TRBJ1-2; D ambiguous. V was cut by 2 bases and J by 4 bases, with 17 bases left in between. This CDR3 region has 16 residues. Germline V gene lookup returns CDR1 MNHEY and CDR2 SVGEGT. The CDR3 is CASSYREGGLSYGYTF. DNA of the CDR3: TGTGCCAGCAGTTACCGGGAAGGAGGGTTGAGCTATGGCTACACCTTC.

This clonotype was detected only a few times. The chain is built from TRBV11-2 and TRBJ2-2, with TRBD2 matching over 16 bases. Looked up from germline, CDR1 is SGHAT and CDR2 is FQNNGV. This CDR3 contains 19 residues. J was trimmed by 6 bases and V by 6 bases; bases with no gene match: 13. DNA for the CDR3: TGTGCCAGCAGTTTGGGGACTAGCGGGGGGGCCATTATACCCGGGGAGCTGTTTTTT. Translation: CASSLGTSGGAIIPGELFF.

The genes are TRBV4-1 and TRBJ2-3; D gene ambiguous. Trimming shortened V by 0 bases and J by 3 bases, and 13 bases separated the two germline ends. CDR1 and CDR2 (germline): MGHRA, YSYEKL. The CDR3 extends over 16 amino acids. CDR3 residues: CASSQEAAFKTDTQYF. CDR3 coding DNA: TGCGCCAGCAGCCAAGAGGCAGCCTTTAAGACAGATACGCAGTATTTT.

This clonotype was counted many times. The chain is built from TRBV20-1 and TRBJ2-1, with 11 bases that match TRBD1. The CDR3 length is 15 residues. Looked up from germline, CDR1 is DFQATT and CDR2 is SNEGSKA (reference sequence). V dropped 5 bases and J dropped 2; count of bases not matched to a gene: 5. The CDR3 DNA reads TGCAGTGCTGAGGGACAGGGGGTTACCTACAATGAGCAGTTCTTC. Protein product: CSAEGQGVTYNEQFF.

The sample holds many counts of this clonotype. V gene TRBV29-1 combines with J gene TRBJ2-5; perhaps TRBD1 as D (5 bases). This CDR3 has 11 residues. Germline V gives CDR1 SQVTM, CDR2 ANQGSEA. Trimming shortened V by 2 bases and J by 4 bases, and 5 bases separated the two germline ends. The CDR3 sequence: CSVEQGETQYF. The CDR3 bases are TGCAGCGTTGAACAGGGAGAGACCCAGTACTTC.